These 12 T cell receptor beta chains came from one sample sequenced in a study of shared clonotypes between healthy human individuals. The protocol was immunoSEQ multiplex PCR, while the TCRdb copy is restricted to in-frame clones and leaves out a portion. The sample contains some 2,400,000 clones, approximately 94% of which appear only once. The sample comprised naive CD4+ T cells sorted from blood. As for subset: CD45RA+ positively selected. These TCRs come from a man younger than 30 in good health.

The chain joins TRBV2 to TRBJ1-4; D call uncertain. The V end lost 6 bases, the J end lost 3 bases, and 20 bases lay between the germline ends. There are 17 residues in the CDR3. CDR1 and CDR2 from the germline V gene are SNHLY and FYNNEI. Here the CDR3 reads CASRVYNMATSNEKLFF. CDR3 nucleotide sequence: TGTGCCAGCAGGGTTTACAACATGGCGACCTCTAATGAAAAACTGTTTTTT.

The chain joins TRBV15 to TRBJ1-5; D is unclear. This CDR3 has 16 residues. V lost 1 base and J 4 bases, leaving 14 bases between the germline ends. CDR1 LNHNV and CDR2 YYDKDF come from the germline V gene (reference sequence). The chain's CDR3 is CATSRVWAGANQPQHF. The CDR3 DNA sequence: TGTGCCACCAGCAGAGTATGGGCAGGAGCTAATCAGCCCCAGCATTTT.

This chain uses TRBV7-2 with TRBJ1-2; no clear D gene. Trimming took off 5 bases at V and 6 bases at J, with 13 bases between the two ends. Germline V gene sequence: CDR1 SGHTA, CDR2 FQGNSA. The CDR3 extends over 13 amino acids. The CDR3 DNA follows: TGTGCCAGCAGCACTTGGACGACGGATGGCTACACCTTC. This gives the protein CASSTWTTDGYTF. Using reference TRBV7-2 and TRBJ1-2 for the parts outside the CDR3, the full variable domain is GAGVSQSPSNKVTEKGKDVELRCDPISGHTALYWYRQSLGQGLEFLIYFQGNSAPDKSGLPSDRFSAERTGGSVSTLTIQRTQQEDSAVYLCASSTWTTDGYTFGSGTRLTVV.

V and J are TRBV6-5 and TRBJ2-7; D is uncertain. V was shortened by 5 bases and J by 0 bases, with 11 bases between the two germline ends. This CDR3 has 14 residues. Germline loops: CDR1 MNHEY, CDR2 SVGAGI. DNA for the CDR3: TGTGCCAGCAGTACGACTCGAAGCTCCTACGAGCAGTACTTC. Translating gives CASSTTRSSYEQYF.

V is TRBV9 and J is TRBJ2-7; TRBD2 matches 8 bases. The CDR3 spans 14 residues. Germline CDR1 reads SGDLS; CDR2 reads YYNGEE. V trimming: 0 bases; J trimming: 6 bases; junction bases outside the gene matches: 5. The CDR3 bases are TGTGCCAGCAGCGTAGGGGGACTAGTCTCCGAGCAGTACTTC. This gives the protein CASSVGGLVSEQYF.

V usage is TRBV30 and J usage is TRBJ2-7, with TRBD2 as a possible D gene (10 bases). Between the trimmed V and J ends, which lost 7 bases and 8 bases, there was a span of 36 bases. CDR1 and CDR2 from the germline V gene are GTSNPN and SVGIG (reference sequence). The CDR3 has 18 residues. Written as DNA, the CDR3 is TGTGCCTTTCTCCCTTTGGACAGGGGCAGCGGGGGGGACTTGAAGCAGTACTTC. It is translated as CAFLPLDRGSGGDLKQYF. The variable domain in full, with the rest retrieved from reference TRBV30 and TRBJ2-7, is SQTIHQWPATLVQPVGSPLSLECTVEGTSNPNLYWYRQAAGRGLQLLFYSVGIGQISSEVPQNLSASRPQDRQFILSSKKLLLSDSGFYLCAFLPLDRGSGGDLKQYFGPGTRLTVT.

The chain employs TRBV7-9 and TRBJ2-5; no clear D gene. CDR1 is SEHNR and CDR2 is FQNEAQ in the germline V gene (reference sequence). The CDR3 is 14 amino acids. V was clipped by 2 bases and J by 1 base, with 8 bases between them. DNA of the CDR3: TGTGCCAGCAGCTTACGACAAGCCCAAGAGACCCAGTACTTC. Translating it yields CASSLRQAQETQYF.

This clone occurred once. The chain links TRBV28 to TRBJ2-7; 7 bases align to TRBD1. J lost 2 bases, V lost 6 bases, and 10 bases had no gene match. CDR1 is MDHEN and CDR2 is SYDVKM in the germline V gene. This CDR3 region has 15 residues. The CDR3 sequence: CASSSKTGWPYEQYF. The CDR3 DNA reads TGTGCCAGCAGCTCTAAGACAGGGTGGCCCTACGAGCAGTACTTC.

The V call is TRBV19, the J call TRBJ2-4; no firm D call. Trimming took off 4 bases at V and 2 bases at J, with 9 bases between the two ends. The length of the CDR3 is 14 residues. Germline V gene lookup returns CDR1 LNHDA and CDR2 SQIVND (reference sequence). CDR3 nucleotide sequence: TGTGCCAGTAGTACAGCTCCAACCAAAAACATTCAGTACTTC. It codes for CASSTAPTKNIQYF.

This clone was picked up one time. CDR3 in DNA: TGTGCCAGCAGTTCCGGGGACAGGGAAAACACTGAAGCTTTCTTT. Amino acids: CASSSGDRENTEAFF. The chain links TRBV28 to TRBJ1-1, with 9 positions matching TRBD1. V lost 4 bases and J lost 2; bases outside the gene matches: 5. The CDR3 is made up of 15 amino acids. The germline V gene has CDR1 MDHEN and CDR2 SYDVKM.

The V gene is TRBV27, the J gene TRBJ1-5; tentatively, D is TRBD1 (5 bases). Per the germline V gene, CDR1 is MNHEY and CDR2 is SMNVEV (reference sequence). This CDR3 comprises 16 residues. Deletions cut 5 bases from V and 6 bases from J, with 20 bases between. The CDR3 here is CASSPSGAGNGQPQHF. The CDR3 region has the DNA TGTGCCAGCAGTCCTTCGGGAGCAGGGAACGGTCAGCCCCAGCATTTT.

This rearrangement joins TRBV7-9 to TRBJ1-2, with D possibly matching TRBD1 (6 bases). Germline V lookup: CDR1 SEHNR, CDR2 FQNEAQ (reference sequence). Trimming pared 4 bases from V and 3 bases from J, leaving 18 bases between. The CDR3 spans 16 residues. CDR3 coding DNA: TGTGCCAGCAGCTATGAGGGGGACCCAACTCACTATGGCTACACCTTC. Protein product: CASSYEGDPTHYGYTF.